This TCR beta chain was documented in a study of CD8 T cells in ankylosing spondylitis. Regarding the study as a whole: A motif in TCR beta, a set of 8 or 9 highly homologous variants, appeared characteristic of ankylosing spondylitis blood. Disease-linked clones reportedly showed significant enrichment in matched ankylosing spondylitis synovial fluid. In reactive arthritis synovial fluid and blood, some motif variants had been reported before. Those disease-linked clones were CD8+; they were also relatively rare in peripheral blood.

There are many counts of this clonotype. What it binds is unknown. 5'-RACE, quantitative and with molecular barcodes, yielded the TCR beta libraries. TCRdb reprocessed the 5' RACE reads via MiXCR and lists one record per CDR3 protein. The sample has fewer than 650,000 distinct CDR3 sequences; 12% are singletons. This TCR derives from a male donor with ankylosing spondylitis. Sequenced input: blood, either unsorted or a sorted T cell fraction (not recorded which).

DNA of the CDR3: TGTGCCAGCAGCCGAGAAGGACTAGCGGGAACCGAAGCTGGGAGCACAGATACGCAGTATTTT. Its protein is CASSREGLAGTEAGSTDTQYF. The gene calls are TRBV4-2 and TRBJ2-3; 12 bases agree with TRBD2. Germline-derived CDR1 and CDR2 are LGHNA and YNFKEQ. This CDR3 comprises 21 residues. The V and J ends lost 4 bases and 0 bases, in that order; junction bases with no gene match: 17.